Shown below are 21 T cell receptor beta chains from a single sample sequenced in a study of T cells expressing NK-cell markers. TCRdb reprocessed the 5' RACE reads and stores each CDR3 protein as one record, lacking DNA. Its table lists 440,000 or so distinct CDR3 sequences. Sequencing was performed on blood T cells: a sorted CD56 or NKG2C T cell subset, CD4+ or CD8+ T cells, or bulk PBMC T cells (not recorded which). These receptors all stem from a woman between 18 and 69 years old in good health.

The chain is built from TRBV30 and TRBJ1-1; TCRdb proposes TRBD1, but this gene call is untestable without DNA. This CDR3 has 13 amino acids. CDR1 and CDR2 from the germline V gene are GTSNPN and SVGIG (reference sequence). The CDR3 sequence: CAWSGQQGAEAFF.

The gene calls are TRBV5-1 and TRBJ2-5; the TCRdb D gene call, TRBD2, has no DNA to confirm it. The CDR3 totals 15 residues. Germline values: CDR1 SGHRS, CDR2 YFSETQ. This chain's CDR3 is CASSLGGEYQETQYF.

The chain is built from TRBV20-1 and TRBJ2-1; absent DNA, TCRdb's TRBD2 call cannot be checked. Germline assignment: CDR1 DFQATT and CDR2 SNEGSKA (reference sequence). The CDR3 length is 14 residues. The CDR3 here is CSAILAGGGNEQFF.

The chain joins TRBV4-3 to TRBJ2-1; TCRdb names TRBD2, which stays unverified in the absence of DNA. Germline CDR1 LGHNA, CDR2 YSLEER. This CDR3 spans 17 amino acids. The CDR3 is CASSQDKKGIAYNEQFF.

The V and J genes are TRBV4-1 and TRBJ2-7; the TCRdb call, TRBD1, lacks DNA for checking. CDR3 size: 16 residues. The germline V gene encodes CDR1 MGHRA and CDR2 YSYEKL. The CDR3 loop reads CASSQTPGTGHYEQYF.

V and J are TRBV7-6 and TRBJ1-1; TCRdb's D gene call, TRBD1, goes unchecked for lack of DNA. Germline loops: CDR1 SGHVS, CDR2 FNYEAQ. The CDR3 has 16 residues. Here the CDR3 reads CASSLHGGLKDTEAFF.

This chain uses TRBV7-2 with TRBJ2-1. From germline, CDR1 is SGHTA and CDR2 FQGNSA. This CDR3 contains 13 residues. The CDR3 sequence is CASSLQLRSEQFF.

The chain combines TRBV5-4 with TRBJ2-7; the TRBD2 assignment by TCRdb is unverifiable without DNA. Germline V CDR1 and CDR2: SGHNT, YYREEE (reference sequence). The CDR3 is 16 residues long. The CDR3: CASSLEPGLPSYEQYF.

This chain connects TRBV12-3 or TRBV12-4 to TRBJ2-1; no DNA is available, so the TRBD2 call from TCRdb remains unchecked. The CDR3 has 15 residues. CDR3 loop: CASLSGRRSYNEQFF.

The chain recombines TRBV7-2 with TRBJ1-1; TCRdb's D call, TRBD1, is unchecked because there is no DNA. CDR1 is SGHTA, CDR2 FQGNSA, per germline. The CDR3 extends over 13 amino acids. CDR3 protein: CASSLRDIFNAFF.

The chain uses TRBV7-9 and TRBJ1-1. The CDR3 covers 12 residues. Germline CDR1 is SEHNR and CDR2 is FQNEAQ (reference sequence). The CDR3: CASQDLTTEAFF.

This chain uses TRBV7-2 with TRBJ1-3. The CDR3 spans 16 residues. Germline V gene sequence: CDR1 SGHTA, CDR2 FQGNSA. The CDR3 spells CASSLARDLRRNTIYF.

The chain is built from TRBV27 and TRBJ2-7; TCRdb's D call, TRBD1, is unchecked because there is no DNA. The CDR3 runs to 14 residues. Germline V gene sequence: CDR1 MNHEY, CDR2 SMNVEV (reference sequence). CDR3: CASSPRTGTYEQYF.

The CDR3: CASSLPGLGAETQYF. The chain uses TRBV12-3 or TRBV12-4 and TRBJ2-5; checking the TCRdb D call of TRBD2 is not possible without DNA. The CDR3 contains 15 residues.

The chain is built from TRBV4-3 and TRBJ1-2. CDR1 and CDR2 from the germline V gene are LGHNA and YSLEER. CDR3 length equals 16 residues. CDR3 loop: CASSQDATERWHGYTF.

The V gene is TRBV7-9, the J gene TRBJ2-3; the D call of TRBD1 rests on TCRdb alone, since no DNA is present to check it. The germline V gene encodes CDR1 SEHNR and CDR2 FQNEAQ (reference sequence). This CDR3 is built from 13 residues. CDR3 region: CASSIGGQGTQYF.

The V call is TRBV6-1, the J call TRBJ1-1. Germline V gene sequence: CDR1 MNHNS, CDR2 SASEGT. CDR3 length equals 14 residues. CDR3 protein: CASSPSFMNTEAFF.

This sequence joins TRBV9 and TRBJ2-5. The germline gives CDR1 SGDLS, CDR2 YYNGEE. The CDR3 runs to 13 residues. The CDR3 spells CASSVAPPETQYF.

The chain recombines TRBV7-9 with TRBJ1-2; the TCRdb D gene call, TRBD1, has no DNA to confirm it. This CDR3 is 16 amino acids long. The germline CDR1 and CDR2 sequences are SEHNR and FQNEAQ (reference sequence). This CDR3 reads CASSLRVQGLHYGYTF. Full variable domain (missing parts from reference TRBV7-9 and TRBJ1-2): DTGVSQNPRHKITKRGQNVTFRCDPISEHNRLYWYRQTLGQGPEFLTYFQNEAQLEKSRLLSDRFSAERPKGSFSTLEIQRTEQGDSAMYLCASSLRVQGLHYGYTFGSGTRLTVV.

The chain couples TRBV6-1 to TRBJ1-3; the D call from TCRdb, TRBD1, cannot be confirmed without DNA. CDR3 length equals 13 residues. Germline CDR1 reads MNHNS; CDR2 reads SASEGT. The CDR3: CASIAPGGNTIYF.

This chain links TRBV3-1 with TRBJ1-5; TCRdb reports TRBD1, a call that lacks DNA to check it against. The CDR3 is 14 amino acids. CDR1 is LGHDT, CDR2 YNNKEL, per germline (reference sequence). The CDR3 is CASSQNRYNQPQHF.